Sequencing of this T cell receptor beta chain was carried out in a study of T-cell memory formation after mild COVID-19. Germline CDR1 SEHNR, CDR2 FQNEAQ (reference sequence). V shed 5 bases and J 3 bases; nucleotides not matched to a gene: 2. CDR3 length equals 15 residues. This clonotype has more than one count but fewer than ten. TCRdb itself ran the 5' RACE reads through MiXCR, one entry per CDR3 protein. Among fewer than 450,000 distinct CDR3 sequences listed, under 25% were seen once. The receptor's source is an adult woman who had mild COVID-19 (a few samples of this study predate the infection). Cell type and time point are not known. The chain links TRBV7-9 to TRBJ2-1, with TRBD2 identical over 12 bases. The sequencing sample was made of PBMCs or a T cell subset sorted from them (not recorded which). The chain's CDR3 is CASSPSGGDYNEQFF. The CDR3 nucleotides are TGTGCCAGCAGCCCTAGCGGGGGGGACTACAATGAGCAGTTCTTC.